This T cell receptor beta chain comes out of a study of identifying expanded T cells in peripheral blood. Clones were read by immunoSEQ multiplex PCR, and TCRdb kept only the in-frame ones, dropping some. In the table there are some 65,000 clones, under 85% of which are singletons. About this clone: Its antigen is undetermined.

General observations from the study: Roughly 1.2 clones differed between technical replicates, versus approximately 17 and 20 over time.

No infections or other immune events were documented during collection. The clonotype originates from a person between 18 and 75 years old in good health. The sample was blood.

As DNA, the CDR3 is TGCGCCAGCAGCTTGGACGGCACTAATTCACCCCTCCACTTT. Its protein product is CASSLDGTNSPLHF. The rearrangement links TRBV5-1 to TRBJ1-6; D unresolved. Germline V gene lookup returns CDR1 SGHRS and CDR2 YFSETQ. The CDR3 is made up of 14 amino acids. V lost 0 bases and J lost 6, with 7 bases in between.